These 10 T cell receptor beta chains were all obtained from the same sample, sequenced in a study of T cell responses to AZD1222 COVID-19 vaccine. Clones were sequenced by immunoSEQ multiplex PCR, and TCRdb holds only the in-frame ones, with some missing. The sample has 150,000 to 200,000 clones, 85% to 95% seen once; the top ten hold 4% to 5.5%. Source: peripheral blood, taken on day 0 of AZD1222 vaccination. Receptor source: an adult in good health.

The J gene is TRBJ2-3, the V gene TRBV7-9; TRBD2 might be the D (5 bases). Trimming stripped 2 bases from V and 2 bases from J, with 11 bases between. Germline CDR1 and CDR2: SEHNR and FQNEAQ (reference sequence). The CDR3 sequence is 15 residues long. In DNA form, the CDR3 reads TGTGCCAGCAGCTTATATGGCGGACTCACAGATACGCAGTATTTT. Translated: CASSLYGGLTDTQYF.

J is TRBJ2-7 and V is TRBV3-1 (or the pseudogene TRBV3-2), with unresolved D. CDR1 and CDR2 (germline): LGHDT, YNNKEL (reference sequence). This CDR3 has 12 amino acids. V lost 4 bases, J lost 3 bases, and 7 bases lay in between. The CDR3 DNA sequence: TGTGCCAGCAGCCTCCTCAGCTACGAGCAGTACTTC. Amino acid sequence: CASSLLSYEQYF.

The chain combines TRBV24-1 with TRBJ2-3, with a possible D match to TRBD2 (6 bases). This CDR3 contains 14 residues. Germline-derived CDR1 and CDR2 are KGHDR and SFDVKD. Trimming pared 9 bases from V and 0 bases from J, leaving 12 bases between. This CDR3 is CATAASASTDTQYF. CDR3 sequence (DNA): TGTGCCACCGCGGCTAGCGCTAGCACAGATACGCAGTATTTT.

The rearrangement uses TRBV24-1 and TRBJ2-7; D gene uncertain. The CDR3 covers 15 residues. Germline V gene data show CDR1 as KGHDR and CDR2 as SFDVKD. V lost 6 bases and J lost 4, with 18 bases in between. CDR3 protein: CATSTPPKLRYEQYF. CDR3 sequence (DNA): TGTGCCACCAGTACCCCGCCGAAGTTGAGGTACGAGCAGTACTTC.

As to this clone: This specimen includes other DNA sequences encoding the same CDR3. The gene calls are TRBV7-2 and TRBJ1-1; D uncertain. The CDR3 is 11 amino acids. CDR1 is SGHTA and CDR2 is FQGNSA in the germline V gene. Trimming pared 5 bases from V and 2 bases from J, leaving 3 bases between. CDR3 in DNA: TGTGCCAGCAGCCTTAACACTGAAGCTTTCTTT. It specifies CASSLNTEAFF.

The chain is built from TRBV12-5 and TRBJ1-5, with D possibly TRBD1 on 6 matching bases. The V end lost 3 bases, the J end lost 7 bases, and 10 bases lay between the germline ends. The CDR3 runs to 13 residues. CDR1 and CDR2 (germline): LGHNT, FRNRAP. CDR3 nucleotide sequence: TGTGCTAGTGGTTTACAGGGTGGACAGCCCCAGCATTTT. It translates to CASGLQGGQPQHF.

CDR3 amino acids: CATSDSGGERHDTQYF. The CDR3 DNA sequence: TGTGCCACCAGTGACTCTGGGGGAGAGAGGCATGATACGCAGTATTTT. The gene calls are TRBV24-1 and TRBJ2-3; D assignment may be TRBD1 or TRBD2 (5 bases each). This CDR3 spans 16 amino acids. The germline gives CDR1 KGHDR, CDR2 SFDVKD. With 4 bases removed from V and 6 bases from J, the gap between germline ends came to 19 bases.

V and J are TRBV3-1 (or the pseudogene TRBV3-2) and TRBJ1-1, with 9 bases that match TRBD1. The ends lost 4 bases at V and 6 bases at J; junction bases unmatched: 3. Germline V CDR1 and CDR2: LGHDT, YNNKEL (reference sequence). The CDR3 is 13 residues long. CDR3 sequence reads: CASSRTGGAEAFF. The CDR3 DNA reads TGTGCCAGCAGCCGAACAGGGGGCGCTGAAGCTTTCTTT.

CDR3 DNA: TGTGCCACCAGTGATTTGCGGGAGTCGGCTTATGAGCAGTTCTTC. This translates into CATSDLRESAYEQFF. The J gene is TRBJ2-1, the V gene TRBV24-1, with D possibly TRBD2 on 6 matching bases. The CDR3 extends over 15 amino acids. CDR1 KGHDR and CDR2 SFDVKD come from the germline V gene. V was cut by 0 bases and J by 8 bases, with 13 bases left in between.

The CDR3 sequence: CSVEEPFEGTSEKLFF. CDR3 DNA sequence: TGCAGCGTTGAAGAGCCGTTCGAGGGGACCTCTGAAAAACTGTTTTTT. This rearrangement joins TRBV29-1 to TRBJ1-4, with TRBD1 as a possible D gene (5 bases). The CDR3 is 16 amino acids. From germline, CDR1 is SQVTM and CDR2 ANQGSEA. Trimming pared 0 bases from V and 7 bases from J, leaving 18 bases between.